This T cell receptor beta chain originates from a study of technical replicates of blood from several donors. Sequencing used immunoSEQ multiplex PCR; TCRdb keeps in-frame clones, though not all of them. The sample lists almost 90,000 clones; 95% were seen once. The CDR3 is made up of 14 amino acids. The sequence derives from a human donor in good health. This rearrangement joins TRBV21-1 to TRBJ1-1; the table's D call TRBD1 went unverified against the DNA. TRBV21-1 is flagged as a pseudogene. Sequences were obtained from T cells isolated from PBMCs. The CDR3 DNA reads as TGTGCCAGCAGCACTCGACAGGGAAGAACTGAAGCTTTCTTT. It translates to CASSTRQGRTEAFF.